This T cell receptor beta chain was observed in a study of shared clonotypes between healthy human individuals (TCRdb year 2020). A note on the overall study: A couple of women and three men aged 18 to 49 years were included in the cohort. Between about 0.9 and 9 billion PBMCs per donor were obtained by leukapheresis. To estimate repertoire size and how much clonotype sharing occurs between individuals, the study deeply sequenced the blood TCR repertoires of several healthy adults. Per donor, three plates each were used for CD4 naive and CD4 memory, two for CD8 naive, and one for CD8 memory. To increase sequencing depth and limit assay-specific biases, different laboratories used diverse techniques to prepare libraries and sequence TCR repertoires.

Based on the germline V gene, the CDR1 and CDR2 sequences are SGHRS and YFSETQ. V was cut back by 4 bases and J by 2 bases, leaving a gap of 13 bases between them. The CDR3 covers 15 residues, taking in both the cysteine and the phenylalanine. Just CDR3 DNA is preserved here, 45 bases in frame from base 1. The paper's findings and limits, for the study overall: Roughly 5% of naive CD4, roughly 3.6% of naive CD8, about 2.4% of memory CD4, and 0.4% of memory CD8 clonotypes were shared across a few donors. Only blood was sampled, and tissue TCR repertoires likely differ from those in blood. The genetic and exposure-history diversity represented was limited by the small number of donors. Compared with non-shared clonotypes, the clonotypes found in all four sorted-subset donors had higher generation probabilities. Pairwise subsampling indicated that sequencing depth was expected to affect the degree of clonotype sharing among donors. Naive subsets generally had larger estimated clonotype richness than memory subsets. Even with the large sequencing depth, rarefaction of the sorted-subset datasets indicated that sequencing was incomplete.

Donors were healthy HIV-negative adults with no recently reported acute infections or vaccinations. Every donor was a Caucasian adult residing in Nashville, Tennessee, USA. CD4+ T cells were enriched by magnetic negative selection; naive cells were then positively selected on CD45RA, and the negative fraction formed the memory subset. After blood collection by leukapheresis, PBMCs were isolated using Ficoll-Histopaque density gradient centrifugation and then cryopreserved in the vapor phase of liquid nitrogen. Analytical flow cytometry was used to check the purity and quantity of each magnetically sorted T cell population. From each sorted fraction, genomic DNA was isolated and quantified by UV absorbance on a Nanodrop 2000c. Using the deep immunoSEQ assay, multiplex PCR amplified TCR CDR3 regions from genomic DNA. Extracted genomic DNA from each cell subset was spread evenly across all wells of several immunoSEQ 96-well plates, with each plate serving as a replicate. For sorted subsets, each replicate PCR was loaded with 150 to 250 ng genomic DNA, equivalent to about 33,000 T cell genomes. The purified libraries were quantified using a Qubit 3.0 fluorometer, sized with a Bioanalyzer 2100, and then quantified again using the KAPA Library Quantification kit. Every immunoSEQ 96-well plate was sequenced on a separate single-read 150-cycle Illumina NextSeq 550 flow cell. The paper's data handling went like this. Because the immunoSEQ output held only junctional sequences and lacked quality scores, the filtering could not match the filtering applied to full-length reads. To assign V/J genes and CDR3, sequences were annotated using PyIR, a Python wrapper for IgBLAST v1.9, with IMGT germline references. Reads with weak V/J assignments (E-value above 1e-6), missing CDR3, stop codons, out-of-frame junctions, or ambiguous translated residues were removed. V3J clonotypes were defined as sequences sharing an identical inferred V gene, J gene, and CDR3 amino acid sequence. To compute the percentage overlap between repertoires, the number of shared unique clonotypes was divided by the size of the smaller repertoire. Repertoire richness was assessed with RTK rarefaction, the Chao1 estimator, and Recon v2.1 estimates of unobserved clonotypes. Generation probabilities were computed with OLGA for all TCRbeta clonotypes obtained by the gDNA method from several donors. Drawn from immuneACCESS, this table holds only the in-frame rearrangements with V and J called that TCRdb kept. Clones are partly lost; checked studies trace under half to an unresolved V gene and leave the rest unexplained. The V and J calls and clone size are taken from that table; D and trimming were inferred from the DNA. Recorded for this sample are roughly 1,100,000 clones; around 76% of them occurred a single time. Around 1.5% of the sample belongs to the ten largest clones.

On this clone itself: No antigen is known for it. No much larger clonotype is one base removed from it; base qualities were not supplied.

The source of this sequence is a man younger than 30 in good health. The rearranged chain carries TRBV5-1 and TRBJ1-5, with the D gene too uncertain to name. The specimen sequenced was memory CD4+ T cells sorted from blood. The cell subset or site label here, explained by the study, means: CD45RA-negative fraction. The nucleotide sequence is TGCGCCAGCAGCGCCGGGCCAGAGGGCAATCAGCCCCAGCATTTT. Protein translation: CASSAGPEGNQPQHF.